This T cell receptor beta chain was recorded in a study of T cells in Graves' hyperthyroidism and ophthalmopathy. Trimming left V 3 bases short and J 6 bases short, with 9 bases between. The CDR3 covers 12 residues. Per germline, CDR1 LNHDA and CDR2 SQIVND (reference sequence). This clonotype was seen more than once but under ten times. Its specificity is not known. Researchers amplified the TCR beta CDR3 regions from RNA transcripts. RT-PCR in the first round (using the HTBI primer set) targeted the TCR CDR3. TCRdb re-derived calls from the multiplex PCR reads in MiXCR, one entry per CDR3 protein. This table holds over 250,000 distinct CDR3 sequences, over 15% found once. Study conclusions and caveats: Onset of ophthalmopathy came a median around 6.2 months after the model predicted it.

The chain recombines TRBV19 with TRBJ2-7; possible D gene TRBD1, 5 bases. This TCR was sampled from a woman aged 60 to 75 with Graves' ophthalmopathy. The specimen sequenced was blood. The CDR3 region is CASSISGSEQYF. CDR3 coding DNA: TGTGCCAGTAGTATCTCAGGGTCCGAGCAGTACTTC.